This TCR beta chain was documented in a study of blood T cell repertoires in COVID-19. A note on this clone: The junction differs from germline at one of its ends, possibly a read error.

The method was immunoSEQ multiplex PCR; TCRdb's version includes in-frame clones alone and lacks a portion of them. Of roughly 260,000 clones listed, approximately 92% are singletons. The CDR3 runs 17 residues. Germline loops: CDR1 SSHAT, CDR2 FNYEAQ (reference sequence). Sequencing was done on a sample of peripheral blood. This receptor was taken from a person in their late teens or twenties with COVID-19, enrolled during active disease. The chain couples TRBV7-7 to TRBJ2-6, with D perhaps matching TRBD1 (5 bases). The CDR3 DNA sequence: TGTGCTAGCAGCTTGACAGTGCCCTCGGCCGGGGCCAACGTCCTGACTTTC. Translated: CASSLTVPSAGANVLTF.